The 2 T cell receptor beta chains listed next were all sequenced from one sample in a study of OX40 agonist ivuxolimab in advanced cancers. Sequencing used immunoSEQ multiplex PCR; TCRdb keeps in-frame clones, though not all of them. Of 55,000 to 70,000 clones listed, roughly four fifths are singletons. The sequenced sample was CD4+ or CD8+ T cells sorted from blood, obtained in a trial of the OX40 agonist ivuxolimab. These receptors originate from an adult with an advanced solid tumor such as melanoma, head and neck, liver or kidney cancer.

This sequence joins TRBV5-1 and TRBJ1-2; D gene unclear. Trimming took off 4 bases at V and 7 bases at J, with 11 bases between the two ends. This CDR3 is 12 amino acids long. Per the germline V gene, CDR1 is SGHRS and CDR2 is YFSETQ. CDR3 DNA sequence: TGCGCCAGCAGCCCCGGGTCGGTTGGCTACACCTTC. Amino acid sequence: CASSPGSVGYTF. The full variable domain, in which reference TRBV5-1 and TRBJ1-2 provide the parts outside the CDR3, is KAGVTQTPRYLIKTRGQQVTLSCSPISGHRSVSWYQQTPGQGLQFLFEYFSETQRNKGNFPGRFSGRQFSNSRSEMNVSTLELGDSALYLCASSPGSVGYTFGSGTRLTVV.

Written as DNA, the CDR3 is TGTGCCACTTCGGGGCAGACAGACTCCTACGAGCAGTACTTC. This translates into CATSGQTDSYEQYF. This rearrangement joins TRBV7-2 to TRBJ2-7, with D perhaps given as TRBD1 or TRBD2 (5 bases each). In germline, CDR1 is SGHTA, CDR2 FQGNSA. CDR3 length: 14 residues. Trimming shortened V by 10 bases and J by 0 bases, and 16 bases separated the two germline ends.